The present T cell receptor (beta chain) was sequenced within a study of early T cells in non-severe SARS-CoV-2 infection. This clonotype was observed at least ten times. Individual cDNA molecules received unique molecular identifiers. From the 5' RACE reads, TCRdb called clonotypes with MiXCR, one entry per CDR3 protein. The sample carries about 64,000 distinct CDR3 sequences, 4% to 5.5% recorded once. CDR1 and CDR2 from the germline V gene are SNHLY and FYNNEI. The germline V and J ends were trimmed by 4 bases and 0 bases, with 7 bases remaining between them. CDR3 length: 14 amino acids. The sequence was obtained from an adult who was a healthcare worker with PCR-confirmed SARS-CoV-2 infection or an uninfected control (not recorded which). The genes are TRBV2 and TRBJ2-1; D is ambiguous. The specimen sequenced was whole blood. The CDR3 protein is CASSVASSYNEQFF. In DNA, the CDR3 is TGTGCCAGCAGTGTCGCGAGCTCCTACAATGAGCAGTTCTTC. The entire variable domain, with the rest obtained from reference TRBV2 and TRBJ2-1, is as follows: EPEVTQTPSHQVTQMGQEVILRCVPISNHLYFYWYRQILGQKVEFLVSFYNNEISEKSEIFDDQFSVERPDGSNFTLKIRSTKLEDSAMYFCASSVASSYNEQFFGPGTRLTVL.